This T cell receptor beta chain comes out of a study of identical twins. General study points: Monozygotic twins shared more out-of-frame TCR alpha than recombination models predicted.

TCRdb called the 5' RACE reads again in MiXCR, with one record for every CDR3 protein. The table shows around 1.7 million distinct CDR3 sequences, with roughly 35% occurring only once. Trimming took off 2 bases at V and 8 bases at J, with 8 bases between the two ends. There are 12 residues in the CDR3. In germline, CDR1 is SGHRS, CDR2 YFSETQ. This clonotype has a handful of counts. Its antigen is still unknown. Every donor was a healthy Caucasian. The source is a newborn girl in good health. The source material was cord blood. The V and J genes are TRBV5-1 and TRBJ2-4; unclear D gene. CDR3 sequence reads: CASSFRFDIQYF. CDR3 bases: TGCGCCAGCAGCTTTAGGTTTGACATTCAGTACTTC.